The T cell receptor beta chain described here comes from a study of regulatory T cells in long-lasting Graves disease. This clonotype was found a few times. Time point denoted: persistent/refractory GD, antithyroid drugs over 5 years with positive TRAb. TCR sequences were obtained from RNA taken from PBMCs. With iRepertoire HTBI primers and Arm-PCR of CDR3 regions, TCR beta libraries were built. TCRdb itself ran the multiplex PCR reads through MiXCR, one entry per CDR3 protein. The table lists hundreds of thousands of distinct CDR3 sequences, 30% of them singletons. The CDR3 is 14 amino acids. V was cut by 5 bases and J by 4 bases, with 14 bases left in between. Germline CDR1 SGHAT, CDR2 FQDESV (reference sequence).

This rearrangement joins TRBV11-1 to TRBJ2-5, with D uncertain. This specimen consisted of peripheral blood mononuclear cells (PBMCs), obtained when the disease was refractory, from a patient treated with antithyroid drugs. This TCR was recovered from a female donor with Graves disease. The CDR3 bases are TGTGCCAGCAGCCCCTGGTCATCCCCAGAGACCCAGTACTTC. This codes for CASSPWSSPETQYF.